This T cell receptor beta chain was recovered during a study of OX40 agonist ivuxolimab in advanced cancers. As for the study in general: Patients in the trial were receiving intravenous ivuxolimab every 2 weeks, at doses of 0.01 to 10 mg/kg.

Repertoires were generated with immunoSEQ multiplex PCR, while TCRdb's copy carries only in-frame clones and drops some. The sample consists of tens of thousands of clones, around 78% of them appearing once. Turning to this clone: What it recognizes is unknown.

Study-level points and caveats: The CD4+ and CD8+ T cells in the blood had expanded clonally by week 6 at 0.1 to 3.0 mg/kg.

Trimming shortened V by 4 bases and J by 2 bases, and 9 bases separated the two germline ends. Germline CDR1 reads MNHEY; CDR2 reads SVGAGI. This CDR3 region has 13 residues. The source of this sequence is an adult with an advanced solid tumor such as melanoma, head and neck, liver or kidney cancer. This material consisted of CD4+ or CD8+ T cells sorted from blood, taken in a trial of the OX40 agonist ivuxolimab. This rearrangement joins TRBV6-5 to TRBJ2-7; D may correspond to TRBD1 or TRBD2 (5 bases each). CDR3 amino acids: CASSWDVTYEQYF. The CDR3, as DNA: TGTGCCAGCAGTTGGGACGTAACCTACGAGCAGTACTTC.